The 14 T cell receptor beta chains listed next were all sequenced from one sample in a study of blood T cell repertoires in COVID-19. Assay: immunoSEQ multiplex PCR; the TCRdb copy retains only in-frame clones and omits some. The table shows 150,000 to 200,000 clones, with under 80% occurring only once. Sequenced input: PBMCs or T cells enriched from blood (not recorded which). The source is a woman aged 50 to 60 with acute COVID-19.

About this clone: At one of its ends the junction is not consistent with the germline gene, which may arise from a read error. This chain connects TRBV28 to TRBJ1-5; 7 nucleotides agree with TRBD1. Germline-derived CDR1 and CDR2 are MDHEN and SYDVKM. CDR3 size: 15 residues. The CDR3 here is CASSLFQGGGQPQHF. CDR3 bases: TGTGCCAGCAGCTTATTTCAAGGGGGCGGTCAGCCCCAGCATTTT.

The chain is built from TRBV5-1 and TRBJ2-3; D remains ambiguous. V was pared by 0 bases and J by 2 bases, with 13 bases between. Germline V lookup: CDR1 SGHRS, CDR2 YFSETQ. The CDR3 has 16 amino acids. CDR3: CASSLVARGFTDTQYF. In DNA form, the CDR3 reads TGCGCCAGCAGCTTGGTGGCCCGCGGATTCACAGATACGCAGTATTTT.

The chain joins TRBV6-5 to TRBJ1-2; D remains unclear. CDR1 is MNHEY, CDR2 SVGAGI, per germline. The CDR3 is 13 amino acids. Trimming pared 0 bases from V and 11 bases from J, leaving 13 bases between. DNA for the CDR3: TGTGCCAGCAGTTACTCCCCCCGGGCGGGTTACACCTTC. It is translated as CASSYSPRAGYTF.

This rearrangement joins TRBV10-3 to TRBJ1-5, with a weak D call TRBD1 (5 bases). V lost 3 bases and J 3 bases, leaving 12 bases between the germline ends. This CDR3 has 15 amino acids. Per the germline V gene, CDR1 is ENHRY and CDR2 is SYGVKD. CDR3 nucleotides: TGTGCCATCAGTGAAGGCAGGGATGACAATCAGCCCCAGCATTTT. As protein: CAISEGRDDNQPQHF.

This clone came up many times. V usage is TRBV27 and J usage is TRBJ2-3, with TRBD2 identical over 9 bases. The V segment lost 6 bases and the J segment 2 bases; nucleotides outside the gene matches: 6. Germline assignment: CDR1 MNHEY and CDR2 SMNVEV (reference sequence). The CDR3 totals 15 residues. The CDR3 DNA reads as TGTGCCAGCAGCCAGACTAGCGGCGTCACAGATACGCAGTATTTT. Protein product: CASSQTSGVTDTQYF.

This chain connects TRBV6-2 or TRBV6-3 to TRBJ2-1; the D is unclear. Germline V gives CDR1 MNHEY, CDR2 SVGEGT. V was cut by 2 bases and J by 4 bases, with 6 bases left in between. There are 13 residues in the CDR3. CDR3 bases: TGTGCCAGCAGTTACGACTTGTACAATGAGCAGTTCTTC. Protein sequence: CASSYDLYNEQFF.

V is TRBV3-1 (or the pseudogene TRBV3-2) and J is TRBJ1-5, with a tentative D call TRBD1 (5 bases). Per germline, CDR1 LGHDT and CDR2 YNNKEL (reference sequence). The V end was cut by 4 bases, the J end by 2 bases, with 12 bases between. The CDR3 is 15 amino acids. The CDR3 loop is CASSLGVGGNQPQHF. CDR3 nucleotide sequence: TGTGCCAGCAGCCTAGGAGTAGGGGGCAATCAGCCCCAGCATTTT.

V usage is TRBV4-1 and J usage is TRBJ2-3, with D unclear. The length of the CDR3 is 14 residues. Germline V gives CDR1 MGHRA, CDR2 YSYEKL. The ends were cut back, 1 base at V and 2 bases at J, with 7 bases in the middle. The CDR3 region is CASSQGSFTDTQYF. Here the CDR3 DNA reads TGCGCCAGCAGCCAAGGTTCTTTCACAGATACGCAGTATTTT.

This clone was detected once. The chain combines TRBV5-6 with TRBJ2-5; D perhaps matches TRBD2 (7 bases). The germline CDR1 and CDR2 sequences are SGHDT and YYEEEE. This CDR3 has 16 amino acids. V was pared by 5 bases and J by 1 base, with 18 bases between. The CDR3 protein is CASSPPGGRIQETQYF. The CDR3, as DNA: TGTGCCAGCAGTCCCCCGGGGGGCCGAATCCAAGAGACCCAGTACTTC.

This clone was picked up a small number of times. The chain employs TRBV11-3 and TRBJ1-1, with 9 bases identical to TRBD1. The germline CDR1 and CDR2 sequences are SGHNT and YENEEA. Trimming took 0 bases from V and 5 from J; bases not matched to a gene: 4. The CDR3 extends over 15 amino acids. This chain's CDR3 is CASSLDGQGKTEAFF. The DNA of the CDR3 is TGTGCCAGCAGCTTAGATGGACAGGGGAAAACTGAAGCTTTCTTT. The whole variable domain, filled in from reference TRBV11-3 and TRBJ1-1, reads EAGVVQSPRYKIIEKKQPVAFWCNPISGHNTLYWYLQNLGQGPELLIRYENEEAVDDSQLPKDRFSAERLKGVDSTLKIQPAELGDSAVYLCASSLDGQGKTEAFFGQGTRLTVV.

This clone has more than one count but fewer than ten. The V and J genes are TRBV30 and TRBJ1-4, with D tentatively TRBD1 (6 bases). The V gene lost 0 bases and the J gene lost 7 bases, with 9 bases spanning the gap. Germline CDR1 is GTSNPN and CDR2 is SVGIG (reference sequence). The CDR3 totals 13 residues. The CDR3: CAWSVGAAEKLFF. The CDR3 nucleotides read TGTGCCTGGAGTGTGGGGGCGGCTGAAAAACTGTTTTTT.

The rearrangement uses TRBV6-5 and TRBJ2-7, with TRBD2 as a possible D gene (5 bases). The CDR3 has 15 amino acids. V shed 3 bases and J shed 1 base, with 13 bases lying between them. CDR1 MNHEY and CDR2 SVGAGI come from the germline V gene. Here the CDR3 reads CASSYKGSGSYEQYV. The CDR3 nucleotides read TGTGCCAGCAGTTATAAAGGGAGTGGATCCTACGAGCAGTACGTC.

The chain has TRBV7-9 and TRBJ1-2; a possible D gene is TRBD1 (5 bases). The CDR3 contains 14 residues. Germline lookup yields CDR1 SEHNR and CDR2 FQNEAQ (reference sequence). Trimming took off 1 base at V and 5 bases at J, with 11 bases between the two ends. CDR3 nucleotide sequence: TGTGCCAGCAGCTTAGAAATGGCAGGGTATGGCTACACCTTC. Amino acids: CASSLEMAGYGYTF. Supplemented by reference TRBV7-9 and TRBJ1-2, the full variable domain reads DTGVSQNPRHKITKRGQNVTFRCDPISEHNRLYWYRQTLGQGPEFLTYFQNEAQLEKSRLLSDRFSAERPKGSFSTLEIQRTEQGDSAMYLCASSLEMAGYGYTFGSGTRLTVV.

V is TRBV19 and J is TRBJ2-1, with 7 bases lining up with TRBD2. CDR3 size: 13 residues. Germline CDR1 is LNHDA and CDR2 is SQIVND (reference sequence). J gave up 8 bases and V 3 bases, and 4 bases lay outside the gene matches. This CDR3 is CASSILRGDEQFF. Here the CDR3 DNA reads TGTGCCAGTAGTATCCTTCGGGGGGATGAGCAGTTCTTC. The variable domain in full, with the rest retrieved from reference TRBV19 and TRBJ2-1, is DGGITQSPKYLFRKEGQNVTLSCEQNLNHDAMYWYRQDPGQGLRLIYYSQIVNDFQKGDIAEGYSVSREKKESFPLTVTSAQKNPTAFYLCASSILRGDEQFFGPGTRLTVL.